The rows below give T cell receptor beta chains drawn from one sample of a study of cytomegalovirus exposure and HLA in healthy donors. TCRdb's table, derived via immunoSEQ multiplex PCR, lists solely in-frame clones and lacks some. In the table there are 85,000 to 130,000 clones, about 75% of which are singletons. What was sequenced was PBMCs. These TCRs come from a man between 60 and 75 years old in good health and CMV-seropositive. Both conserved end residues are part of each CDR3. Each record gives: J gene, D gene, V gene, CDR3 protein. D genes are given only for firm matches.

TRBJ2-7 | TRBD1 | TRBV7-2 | CASSPDRYEQYF
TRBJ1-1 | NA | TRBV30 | CAWRGGAGEAFF
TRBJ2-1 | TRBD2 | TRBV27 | CASSILGLAGGPSSYNEQFF
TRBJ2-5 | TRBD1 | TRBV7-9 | CASRPDRGETQYF
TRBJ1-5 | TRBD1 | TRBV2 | CASSLQGINQPQHF
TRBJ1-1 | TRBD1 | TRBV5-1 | CASSSTGVTKTEAFF
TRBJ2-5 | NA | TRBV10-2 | CASSVDSWETQYF
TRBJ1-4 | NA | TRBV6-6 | CASSPSRANEKLFF
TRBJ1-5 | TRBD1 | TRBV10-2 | CASVDRDHQPQHF
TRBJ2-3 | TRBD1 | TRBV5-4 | CASGTGGTRGAGTDTQYF
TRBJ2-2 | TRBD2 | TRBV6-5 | CASSYSAGGIGELFF
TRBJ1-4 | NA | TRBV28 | CASSSALPDEKLFF
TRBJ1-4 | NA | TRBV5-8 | CASSLGGPAEKLFF
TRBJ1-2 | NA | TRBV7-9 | CASSPAGGEGYGYTF
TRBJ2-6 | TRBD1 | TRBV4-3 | CASSQEGQGTSGANVLTF
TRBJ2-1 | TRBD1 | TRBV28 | CASSLWDRGTLGSYNEQFF
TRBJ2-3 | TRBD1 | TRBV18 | CASSPAGTGGTDTQYF
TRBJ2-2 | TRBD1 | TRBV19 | CASTPGQVNTGELFF
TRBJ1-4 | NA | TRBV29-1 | CSVLAATNEKLFF
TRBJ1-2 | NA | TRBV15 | CATSRIWAGDYGYTF
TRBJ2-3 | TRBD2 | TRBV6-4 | CASSEGLAGGDTQYF
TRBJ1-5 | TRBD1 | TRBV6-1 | CASSQGTGGQPQHF
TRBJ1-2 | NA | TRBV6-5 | CASNRLGNETF
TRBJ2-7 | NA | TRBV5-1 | CASSLETLSSYEQYF
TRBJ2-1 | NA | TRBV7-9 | CASRKPGSSYNEQFF
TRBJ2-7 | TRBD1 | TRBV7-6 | CASSSRQGATEQYF
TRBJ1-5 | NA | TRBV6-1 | CASSGGHSNQPQHF
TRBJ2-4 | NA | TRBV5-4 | CASSTGLLAKNIQYF
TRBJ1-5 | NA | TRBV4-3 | CASSQANSFNQPQHF
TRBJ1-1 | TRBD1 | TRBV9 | CASSVGQGSEGAFF
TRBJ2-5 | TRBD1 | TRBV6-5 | CASSYAGTGGSETQYF
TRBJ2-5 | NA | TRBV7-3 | CASSLEGQETQYF
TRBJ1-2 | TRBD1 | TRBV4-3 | CASSTRQGEGYTF
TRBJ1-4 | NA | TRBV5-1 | CASSLVRGISEKLFF